Listed below are T cell receptor beta chains from one sample, sequenced in a study of blood T cell repertoires in COVID-19. Method: immunoSEQ multiplex PCR; TCRdb's copy keeps in-frame clones and lacks some. The sample carries some 50,000 clones, more than 75% recorded once. The material sequenced was peripheral blood. Source of these receptors: a human donor in a cohort sampled during active COVID-19. Each CDR3 is given with its conserved first and last residue.

v_call: TRBV7-8
cdr3_aa: CASSYKQGPYEQYF

v_call: TRBV29-1
cdr3_aa: CSVGRGGAGELFF

v_call: TRBV9
cdr3_aa: CASSVGGGRTTDTQYF

v_call: TRBV7-9
cdr3_aa: CASSPVDNEQFF

v_call: TRBV28
cdr3_aa: CASNSRWQGSGDEQYF

v_call: TRBV9
cdr3_aa: CASSVGASGKYEQYF

v_call: TRBV9
cdr3_aa: CASSVGGTGGWGYTF

v_call: TRBV24-1
cdr3_aa: CATSELTGGKQYF

v_call: TRBV5-4
cdr3_aa: CASSLEDKGGNEQFF

v_call: TRBV7-9
cdr3_aa: CASSFPRAGGRPPDNEQFF

v_call: TRBV27
cdr3_aa: CASSYLAQETQYF